This T cell receptor beta chain appears in the sequencing data of a study of blood T cell repertoires in COVID-19. Under the authors' procedure: Quantification of nucleated cells was approximated via reference gene primer amplification. Some clones are missing from TCRdb's copy, which holds only in-frame ones; the method was immunoSEQ multiplex PCR. V and J calls and clone size follow that table, whereas D and trimming were derived from the DNA. Here the sample spans some 220,000 clones, 83% being singletons. This CDR3 contains 14 residues. CDR1 is SGHAT, CDR2 FQNNGV, per germline. V lost 4 bases to trimming and J lost 4 bases, with 13 bases between them.

The source of this sequence is a human donor in a cohort sampled during active COVID-19. The V call is TRBV11-2, the J call TRBJ1-2; D may be TRBD1 (6 bases). Material for sequencing was peripheral blood. This chain's CDR3 is CASSSIRGRYGYTF. CDR3 coding DNA: TGTGCCAGCAGCTCCATCAGGGGTCGCTATGGCTACACCTTC.